This T cell receptor (beta chain) was sequenced for a study of blood T cell repertoires in COVID-19 (dated by TCRdb to about 2020). Context from the whole study: Samples covering the acute and convalescent phases of COVID-19 were provided by collaborators in the United States, Italy and Spain. The material from the prospective study consisted of cDNA or gDNA derived from T cells, B-cell-depleted T cells, or PBMCs. The dataset comprised deeply sampled blood TCRbeta repertoires from subjects exposed to, actively infected with, or recovered from COVID-19. The repertoires were released in a freely available public database meant as a resource for research on the immune response to SARS-CoV-2. The samples were drawn from two sources: the first 160 participants of the ongoing ImmuneRACE study, and fewer than 1,500 subjects contributed by 6 global collaborators. A de-identified subject ID, COVID-19 status, age in years and sex were almost always included in the sample metadata. Where HLA class I and class II types were available, the types were taken from metadata supplied by the sample provider, not from assay-based typing. Study-wide findings and limitations: Clinical and demographic metadata were provided uncurated, with the amount varying by source and participant.

TCRbeta CDR3 regions were amplified from genomic DNA using the immunoSEQ Assay, a bias-controlled multiplex PCR. Under the source paper's analysis protocol: The number of nucleated cells in each sample was estimated by amplification of reference gene primers within the assay. To quantify the absolute abundance of each unique TCRbeta CDR3 rearrangement, sequence reads were collapsed and filtered. For each sample, productive Simpson clonality was calculated as the square root of Simpson's diversity index over productive rearrangements. TCRdb obtained this table from immuneACCESS and retained in-frame rearrangements with V and J assigned. These tables miss some clones; where compared with another copy, unresolved V genes account for less than half of the shortfall, and the remainder is unexplained. V, J and clone size reflect that table, while D and trimming were determined from the DNA. The sample contains roughly 300,000 clones, 80% to 90% of them found a single time. The top ten clones comprise approximately 4.4% of the sample.

Participants in the prospective study were enrolled through a virtual design, were aged about 18 to 90 years, and lived in some 24 United States geographic areas. In the prospective study, cohorts were assigned on the basis of participant-reported clinical history obtained from a screening survey and a study questionnaire. In the prospective study, mobile phlebotomists collected whole blood, serum and a nasopharyngeal or oropharyngeal swab from each participant. Additional blood draws and questionnaires over an approximately 2-month period could optionally be provided by prospective study participants. Before DNA extraction, blood samples from the prospective study were shipped at room temperature or frozen. In regard to this clone: No antigen is known for it. Base-call qualities are not available, and no considerably larger clone is one nucleotide away.

Sequences PRHDT (CDR1) and FYEKMQ (CDR2) are obtained from the germline V gene (reference sequence). V loses 4 bases of germline sequence and J loses 8 bases, and the interval between the two ends is 11 bases. The CDR3 measures 13 amino acids from cysteine to phenylalanine. Only CDR3 DNA is held: 39 bases, read in frame from base 1. The sequence links TRBV13 to TRBJ1-4; too little of a D gene remains to name it. This receptor was taken from a woman aged 35 to 49 with acute COVID-19. Sequenced material: PBMCs or T cells enriched from blood (not recorded which). The CDR3 is CASSSPGEEKLFF. The base sequence is TGTGCCAGCAGCTCTCCCGGGGAGGAAAAACTGTTTTTT.